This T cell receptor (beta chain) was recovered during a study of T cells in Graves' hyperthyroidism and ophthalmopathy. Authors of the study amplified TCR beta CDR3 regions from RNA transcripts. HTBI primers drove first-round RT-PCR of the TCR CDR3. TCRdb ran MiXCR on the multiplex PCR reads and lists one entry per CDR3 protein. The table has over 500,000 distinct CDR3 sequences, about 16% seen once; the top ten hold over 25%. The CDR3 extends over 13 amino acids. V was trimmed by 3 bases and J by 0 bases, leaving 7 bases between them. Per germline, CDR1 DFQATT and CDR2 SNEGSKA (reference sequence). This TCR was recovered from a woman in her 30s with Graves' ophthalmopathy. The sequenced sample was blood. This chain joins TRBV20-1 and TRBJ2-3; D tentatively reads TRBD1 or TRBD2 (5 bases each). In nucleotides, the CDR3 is TGCAGTGCTAGGTGGGACAGCACAGATACGCAGTATTTT. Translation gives CSARWDSTDTQYF.